The source of this TCR beta chain is a study of T cell responses to AZD1222 COVID-19 vaccine. Note on this clone: Antigen specificity is unknown.

Study-wide findings and caveats: Donors were largely white British and mainly female; clonal diversity was possibly underestimated.

This CDR3 is 13 amino acids long. V lost 0 bases, J lost 7 bases, and 8 bases lay in between. Germline V gene sequence: CDR1 SGHRS, CDR2 YFSETQ. Method: immunoSEQ multiplex PCR; TCRdb's copy keeps in-frame clones and lacks some. Of more than 85,000 clones in the sample, roughly nine tenths were seen once. This receptor was identified in an adult in good health. The specimen comprised peripheral blood, sampled on day 0 of AZD1222 vaccination. J is TRBJ2-1 and V is TRBV5-1; D unresolved. The CDR3 loop is CASSLGRVNEQFF. CDR3 sequence (DNA): TGCGCCAGCAGCTTGGGACGGGTTAATGAGCAGTTCTTC.